The 5 T cell receptor beta chains below all came from one sample that was sequenced in a study of OX40 agonist ivuxolimab in advanced cancers. Only in-frame clones appear in the TCRdb table, and some are missing; sequencing was by immunoSEQ multiplex PCR. The data contain 90,000 to 100,000 clones, 80% to 90% of them singletons. The sample consisted of CD4+ or CD8+ T cells sorted from blood, taken in a trial of the OX40 agonist ivuxolimab. These receptors came from an adult with an advanced solid tumor such as melanoma, head and neck, liver or kidney cancer.

Only one count was recorded for this clone. This chain joins TRBV5-1 and TRBJ2-2, with 8 positions matching TRBD1. The length of the CDR3 is 14 residues. V shed 3 bases, J shed 5 bases, and the junction held 3 bases outside the gene matches. Germline assignment: CDR1 SGHRS and CDR2 YFSETQ. The CDR3 region is CASSSTGATGELFF. Here the CDR3 DNA reads TGCGCCAGCAGCTCGACAGGGGCTACCGGGGAGCTGTTTTTT.

This rearrangement joins TRBV2 to TRBJ1-2, with no clear D. Deletions cut 3 bases from V and 4 bases from J, with 12 bases between. CDR3 size: 14 residues. Germline-derived CDR1 and CDR2 are SNHLY and FYNNEI. CDR3 DNA sequence: TGTGCCAGCAGTGACGAGGGCATCGGCTATGGCTACACCTTC. This gives the protein CASSDEGIGYGYTF.

The rearrangement links TRBV4-2 to TRBJ2-3, with 7 bases identical to TRBD2. CDR3 length: 17 amino acids. The ends lost 4 bases at V and 4 bases at J; junction bases unmatched: 14. Germline CDR1 LGHNA, CDR2 YNFKEQ. The CDR3 DNA is TGTGCCAGCAGCCGGGAGGGCCGGACTAAGGGGTCAGATACGCAGTATTTT. Translating it yields CASSREGRTKGSDTQYF.

The gene calls are TRBV30 and TRBJ2-7; D call uncertain. Trimming left V 2 bases short and J 3 bases short, with 23 bases between. Germline V gives CDR1 GTSNPN, CDR2 SVGIG (reference sequence). The length of the CDR3 is 17 residues. CDR3 amino acids: CAWSICFCRDINYEQYV. The CDR3 nucleotides are TGTGCCTGGAGTATTTGTTTTTGTCGAGACATCAACTACGAGCAGTACGTC.

J is TRBJ1-5 and V is TRBV2, with 7 positions matching TRBD1. This CDR3 comprises 14 residues. CDR1 and CDR2 (germline): SNHLY, FYNNEI. V was clipped by 5 bases and J by 2 bases; unmatched bases: 3. The CDR3 nucleotides are TGTGCCAGCAGTTTGGACAGGCGCAATCAGCCCCAGCATTTT. Its translation is CASSLDRRNQPQHF.